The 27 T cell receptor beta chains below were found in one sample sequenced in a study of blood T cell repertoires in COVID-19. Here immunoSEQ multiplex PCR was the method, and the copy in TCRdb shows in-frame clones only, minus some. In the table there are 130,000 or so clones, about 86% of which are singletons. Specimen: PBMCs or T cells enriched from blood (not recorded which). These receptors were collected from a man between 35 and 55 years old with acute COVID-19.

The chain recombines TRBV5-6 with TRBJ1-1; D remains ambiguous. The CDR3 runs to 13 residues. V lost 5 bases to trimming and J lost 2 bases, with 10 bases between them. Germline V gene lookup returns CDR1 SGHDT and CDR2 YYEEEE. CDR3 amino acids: CASRAGVNTEAFF. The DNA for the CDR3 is TGTGCCAGCAGGGCGGGAGTCAACACTGAAGCTTTCTTT. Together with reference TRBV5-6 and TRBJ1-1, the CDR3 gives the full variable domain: DAGVTQSPTHLIKTRGQQVTLRCSPKSGHDTVSWYQQALGQGPQFIFQYYEEEERQRGNFPDRFSGHQFPNYSSELNVNALLLGDSALYLCASRAGVNTEAFFGQGTRLTVV.

This chain's CDR3 is CASSFDSATNEKLFF. The CDR3 DNA reads as TGTGCCAGCTCATTTGACAGTGCAACTAATGAAAAACTGTTTTTT. This sequence joins TRBV18 and TRBJ1-4; weak D call: TRBD1 (5 bases). The CDR3 is made up of 15 amino acids. Trimming shortened V by 5 bases and J by 0 bases, and 10 bases separated the two germline ends. From germline, CDR1 is KGHSH and CDR2 LQKENI.

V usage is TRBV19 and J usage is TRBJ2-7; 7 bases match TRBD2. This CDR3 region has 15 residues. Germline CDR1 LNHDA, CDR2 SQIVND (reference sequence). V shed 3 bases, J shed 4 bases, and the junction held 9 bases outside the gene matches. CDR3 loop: CASSISRLAAYEQYF. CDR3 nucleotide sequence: TGTGCCAGTAGTATTAGTCGCCTAGCGGCGTACGAGCAGTACTTC.

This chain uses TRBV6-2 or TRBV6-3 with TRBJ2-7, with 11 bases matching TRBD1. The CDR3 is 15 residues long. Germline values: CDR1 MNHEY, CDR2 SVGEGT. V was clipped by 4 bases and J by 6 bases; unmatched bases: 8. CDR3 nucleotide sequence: TGTGCCAGCAGTTTCCTATCCGGGACAGGGGGCGAGCAGTACTTC. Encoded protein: CASSFLSGTGGEQYF.

CDR3 protein: CASSLTGAYEQYF. CDR3 DNA sequence: TGTGCCAGCAGCCTTACAGGGGCCTACGAGCAGTACTTC. The chain joins TRBV28 to TRBJ2-7; TRBD1 agrees at 7 bases. Unmatched junction bases numbered 4, after V lost 6 bases and J lost 2 bases. Germline loops: CDR1 MDHEN, CDR2 SYDVKM. The length of the CDR3 is 13 residues. Full variable domain (missing parts from reference TRBV28 and TRBJ2-7): DVKVTQSSRYLVKRTGEKVFLECVQDMDHENMFWYRQDPGLGLRLIYFSYDVKMKEKGDIPEGYSVSREKKERFSLILESASTNQTSMYLCASSLTGAYEQYFGPGTRLTVT.

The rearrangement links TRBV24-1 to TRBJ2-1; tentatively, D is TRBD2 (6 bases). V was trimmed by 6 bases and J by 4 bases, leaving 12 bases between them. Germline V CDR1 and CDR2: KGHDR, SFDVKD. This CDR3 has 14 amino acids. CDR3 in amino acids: CATSIGSGYNEQFF. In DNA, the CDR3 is TGTGCCACCAGTATCGGTAGCGGTTACAATGAGCAGTTCTTC.

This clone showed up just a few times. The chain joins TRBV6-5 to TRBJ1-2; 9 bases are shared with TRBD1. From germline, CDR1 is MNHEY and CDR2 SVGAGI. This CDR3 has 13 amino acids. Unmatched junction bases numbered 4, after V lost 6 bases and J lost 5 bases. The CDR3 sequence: CASSRDREYGYTF. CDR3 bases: TGTGCCAGCAGCCGGGACAGGGAATATGGCTACACCTTC.

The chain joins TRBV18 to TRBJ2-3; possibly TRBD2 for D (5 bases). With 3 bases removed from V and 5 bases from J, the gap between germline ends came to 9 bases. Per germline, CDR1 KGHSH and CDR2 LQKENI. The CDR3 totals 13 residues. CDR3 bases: TGTGCCAGCTCACCTCTCGAGGGAGATACGCAGTATTTT. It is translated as CASSPLEGDTQYF.

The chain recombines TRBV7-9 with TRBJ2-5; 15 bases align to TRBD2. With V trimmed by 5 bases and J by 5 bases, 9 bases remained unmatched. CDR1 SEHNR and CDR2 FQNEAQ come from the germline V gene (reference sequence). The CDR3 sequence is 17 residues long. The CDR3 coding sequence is TGTGCCAGCAGCCTGGGACTAGCGGGAGGCTCGCGGGAGACCCAGTACTTC. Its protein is CASSLGLAGGSRETQYF.

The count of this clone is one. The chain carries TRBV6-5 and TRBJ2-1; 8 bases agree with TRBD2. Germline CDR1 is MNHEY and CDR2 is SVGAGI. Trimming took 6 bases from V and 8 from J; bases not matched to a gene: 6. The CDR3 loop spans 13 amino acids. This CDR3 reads CASRPSGSDEQFF. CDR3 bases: TGTGCCAGCAGGCCCAGCGGGAGTGATGAGCAGTTCTTC.

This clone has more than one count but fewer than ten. The CDR3 region has the DNA TGTGCCAGCAGCTTAGGGACAGGGTATGGCTACACCTTC. Protein: CASSLGTGYGYTF. The V and J genes are TRBV7-2 and TRBJ1-2; TRBD1 aligns across 8 bases. The germline V gene encodes CDR1 SGHTA and CDR2 FQGNSA. V was clipped by 1 base and J by 5 bases; unmatched bases: 0. This CDR3 is built from 13 residues.

For the CDR3, the DNA is TGTGCCAGCAGCTTCCTGTACAATGAGCAGTTCTTC. Translating gives CASSFLYNEQFF. The chain recombines TRBV5-8 with TRBJ2-1; the D is unclear. Germline assignment: CDR1 SGHTS and CDR2 YDEGEE. This CDR3 is 12 amino acids long. Trimming pared 2 bases from V and 4 bases from J, leaving 4 bases between.

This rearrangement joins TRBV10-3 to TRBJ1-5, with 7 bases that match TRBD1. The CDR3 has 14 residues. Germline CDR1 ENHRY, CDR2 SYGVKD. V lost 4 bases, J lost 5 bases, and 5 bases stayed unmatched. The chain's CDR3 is CAISGGDRDQPQHF. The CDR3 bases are TGTGCCATCAGTGGAGGAGACAGGGATCAGCCCCAGCATTTT.

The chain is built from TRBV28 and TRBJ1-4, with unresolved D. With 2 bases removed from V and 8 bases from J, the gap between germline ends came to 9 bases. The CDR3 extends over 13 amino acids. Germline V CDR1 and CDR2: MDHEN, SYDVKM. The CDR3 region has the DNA TGTGCCAGCAGTTTAAGGAGTATGGAAAAACTGTTTTTT. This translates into CASSLRSMEKLFF.

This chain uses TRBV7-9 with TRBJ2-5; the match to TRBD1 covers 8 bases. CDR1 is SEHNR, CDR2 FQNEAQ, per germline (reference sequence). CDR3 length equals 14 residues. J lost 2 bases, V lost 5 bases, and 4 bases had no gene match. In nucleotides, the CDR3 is TGTGCCAGCAGCCTCCGACAGGGGCAAGAGACCCAGTACTTC. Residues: CASSLRQGQETQYF.

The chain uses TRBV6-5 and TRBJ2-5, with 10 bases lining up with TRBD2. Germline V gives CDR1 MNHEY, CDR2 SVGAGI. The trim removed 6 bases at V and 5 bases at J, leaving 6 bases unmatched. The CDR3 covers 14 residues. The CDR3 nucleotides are TGTGCCAGCAGCGGGACTAGCGTTAGGGAGACCCAGTACTTC. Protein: CASSGTSVRETQYF.

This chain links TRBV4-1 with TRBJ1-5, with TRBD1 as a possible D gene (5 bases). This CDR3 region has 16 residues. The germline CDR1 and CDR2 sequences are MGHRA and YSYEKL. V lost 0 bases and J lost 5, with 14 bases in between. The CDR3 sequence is CASSQDQAGQDQPQHF. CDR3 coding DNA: TGCGCCAGCAGCCAAGATCAGGCAGGGCAGGATCAGCCCCAGCATTTT.

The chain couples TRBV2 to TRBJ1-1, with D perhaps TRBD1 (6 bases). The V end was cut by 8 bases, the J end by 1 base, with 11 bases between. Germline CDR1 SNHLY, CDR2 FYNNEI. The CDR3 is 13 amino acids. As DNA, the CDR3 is TGTGCCAGCTCACGGGGACAGAACACTGAAGCTTTCTTT. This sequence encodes CASSRGQNTEAFF.

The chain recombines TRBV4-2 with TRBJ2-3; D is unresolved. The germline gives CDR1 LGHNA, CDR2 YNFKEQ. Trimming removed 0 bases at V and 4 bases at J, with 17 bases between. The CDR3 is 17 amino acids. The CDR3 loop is CASSQDDASQLPDTQYF. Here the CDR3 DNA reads TGTGCCAGCAGCCAAGATGACGCTAGTCAATTGCCAGATACGCAGTATTTT.

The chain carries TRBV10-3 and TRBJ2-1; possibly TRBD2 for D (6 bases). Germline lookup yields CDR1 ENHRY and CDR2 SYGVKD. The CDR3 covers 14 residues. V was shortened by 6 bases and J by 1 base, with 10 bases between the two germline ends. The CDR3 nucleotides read TGTGCCATCAGCCGGGACTCGTCCTACAATGAGCAGTTCTTC. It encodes CAISRDSSYNEQFF.

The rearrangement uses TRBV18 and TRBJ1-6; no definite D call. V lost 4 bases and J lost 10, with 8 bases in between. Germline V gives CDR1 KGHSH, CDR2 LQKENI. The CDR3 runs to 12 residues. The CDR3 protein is CASSRRQSPLHF. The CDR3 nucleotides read TGTGCCAGCTCACGGCGACAATCACCCCTCCACTTT.

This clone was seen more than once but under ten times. The CDR3 coding sequence is TGTGCCAGCAGCCAAGCCACTAGTATGGGGGCCTATTATGGCTACACCTTC. Protein sequence: CASSQATSMGAYYGYTF. The rearrangement joins TRBV3-1 (or the pseudogene TRBV3-2) to TRBJ1-2; tentatively, D is TRBD1 (6 bases). V lost 1 base to trimming and J lost 5 bases, with 20 bases between them. Germline lookup yields CDR1 LGHDT and CDR2 YNNKEL (reference sequence). The CDR3 is made up of 17 amino acids.

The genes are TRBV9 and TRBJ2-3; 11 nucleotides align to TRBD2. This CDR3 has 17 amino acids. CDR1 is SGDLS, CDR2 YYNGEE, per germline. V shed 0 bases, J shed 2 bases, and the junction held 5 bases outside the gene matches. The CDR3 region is CASSVGLAGPNTDTQYF. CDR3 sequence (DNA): TGTGCCAGCAGCGTAGGACTAGCGGGGCCCAACACAGATACGCAGTATTTT.

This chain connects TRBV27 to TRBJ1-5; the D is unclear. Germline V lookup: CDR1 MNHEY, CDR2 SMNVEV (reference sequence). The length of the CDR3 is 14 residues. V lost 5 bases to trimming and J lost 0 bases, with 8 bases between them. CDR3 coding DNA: TGTGCCAGCAGTCCCTTTTATAGCAATCAGCCCCAGCATTTT. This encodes CASSPFYSNQPQHF.

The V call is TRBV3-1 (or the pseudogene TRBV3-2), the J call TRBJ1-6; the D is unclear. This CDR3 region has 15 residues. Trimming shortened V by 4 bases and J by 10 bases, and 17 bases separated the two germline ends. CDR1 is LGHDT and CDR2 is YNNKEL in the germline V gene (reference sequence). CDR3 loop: CASSLENLGRSPLHF. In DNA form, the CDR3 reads TGTGCCAGCAGCCTTGAGAATCTAGGCCGGTCACCCCTCCACTTT.

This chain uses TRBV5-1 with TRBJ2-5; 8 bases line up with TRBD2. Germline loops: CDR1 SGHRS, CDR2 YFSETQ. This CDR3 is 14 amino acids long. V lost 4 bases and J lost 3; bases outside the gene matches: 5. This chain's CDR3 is CASSPGLGEETQYF. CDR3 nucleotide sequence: TGCGCCAGCAGCCCGGGACTAGGGGAAGAGACCCAGTACTTC.

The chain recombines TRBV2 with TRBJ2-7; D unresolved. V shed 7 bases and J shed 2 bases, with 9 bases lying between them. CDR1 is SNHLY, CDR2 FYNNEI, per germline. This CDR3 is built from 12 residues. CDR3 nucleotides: TGTGCCAGCACCCGAGAAACCTACGAGCAGTACTTC. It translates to CASTRETYEQYF.